The 12 T cell receptor beta chains below were found in one sample sequenced in a study of blood T cell repertoires in COVID-19. The data were produced by immunoSEQ multiplex PCR, yet TCRdb's version contains in-frame clones alone and is incomplete. Of about 110,000 clones listed, just over 75% were seen once; the top ten hold roughly 3.8%. Specimen: peripheral blood. These receptors all come from an elderly woman with acute or convalescent COVID-19.

The rearrangement joins TRBV6-2 or TRBV6-3 to TRBJ2-7, with TRBD1 matching 7 bases. The CDR3 sequence is 15 residues long. With 6 bases clipped from V and 2 bases from J, the junction kept 10 bases outside the gene matches. Germline CDR1 and CDR2: MNHEY and SVGEGT. CDR3 region: CASSFTLTGAYEQYF. As DNA, the CDR3 is TGTGCCAGCAGCTTCACCCTAACAGGGGCCTACGAGCAGTACTTC.

The chain joins TRBV19 to TRBJ1-1, with a weak D call TRBD1 (5 bases). This CDR3 has 14 residues. The germline V and J ends were trimmed by 1 base and 4 bases, with 10 bases remaining between them. The germline CDR1 and CDR2 sequences are LNHDA and SQIVND (reference sequence). The CDR3 nucleotides are TGTGCCAGTAGTATAGGGGGCGCGGTCACTGAAGCTTTCTTT. This translates into CASSIGGAVTEAFF.

The V call is TRBV27, the J call TRBJ2-7, with 7 bases fitting TRBD1. CDR3 size: 13 residues. Germline CDR1 reads MNHEY; CDR2 reads SMNVEV (reference sequence). Unmatched junction bases numbered 7, after V lost 8 bases and J lost 3 bases. Here the CDR3 reads CASWDRGVYEQYF. The CDR3 bases are TGTGCCAGCTGGGACAGAGGTGTCTACGAGCAGTACTTC.

The V call is TRBV10-3, the J call TRBJ2-3; 9 bases fit TRBD2. Per germline, CDR1 ENHRY and CDR2 SYGVKD. The CDR3 is made up of 14 amino acids. The V gene end was trimmed by 5 bases and the J gene end by 3 bases; junction bases not matched to a gene: 3. The CDR3 loop is CAISPAGGTDTQYF. The CDR3 DNA reads as TGTGCCATCAGTCCTGCGGGAGGGACAGATACGCAGTATTTT.

This clone was counted a few times. The chain carries TRBV7-6 and TRBJ2-2; D unresolved. The V and J ends lost 8 bases and 2 bases respectively, with 12 bases between them. This CDR3 region has 14 residues. Germline V lookup: CDR1 SGHVS, CDR2 FNYEAQ. CDR3 amino acids: CASGPSVNTGELFF. The CDR3 region has the DNA TGTGCCAGCGGCCCGTCTGTAAACACCGGGGAGCTGTTTTTT. The complete variable domain, with remaining parts taken from reference TRBV7-6 and TRBJ2-2, reads GAGVSQSPRYKVTKRGQDVALRCDPISGHVSLYWYRQALGQGPEFLTYFNYEAQQDKSGLPNDRFSAERPEGSISTLTIQRTEQRDSAMYRCASGPSVNTGELFFGEGSRLTVL.

The rearrangement uses TRBV5-1 and TRBJ2-3, with 7 bases identical to TRBD2. V was clipped by 5 bases and J by 4 bases; unmatched bases: 10. Germline V gives CDR1 SGHRS, CDR2 YFSETQ. This CDR3 comprises 15 residues. This CDR3 is CASRYLGGSADTQYF. The CDR3 nucleotides read TGCGCCAGCAGGTATCTGGGCGGGAGCGCAGATACGCAGTATTTT.

This chain joins TRBV7-6 and TRBJ2-7, with 13 bases aligning to TRBD2. The CDR3 runs 16 residues. The V segment lost 1 base and the J segment 3 bases; nucleotides outside the gene matches: 3. Germline V gives CDR1 SGHVS, CDR2 FNYEAQ. CDR3 amino acids: CASSLGGTSGNYEQYF. CDR3 nucleotide sequence: TGTGCCAGCAGCTTAGGGGGGACTAGCGGGAACTACGAGCAGTACTTC.

The chain employs TRBV5-6 and TRBJ2-3; 9 bases align to TRBD2. The CDR3 has 17 amino acids. J gave up 0 bases and V 3 bases, and 8 bases lay outside the gene matches. Germline CDR1 and CDR2: SGHDT and YYEEEE. This CDR3 is CASSWGLAMTSTDTQYF. In nucleotides, the CDR3 is TGTGCCAGCAGCTGGGGACTAGCCATGACTAGCACAGATACGCAGTATTTT.

The chain employs TRBV30 and TRBJ1-4; D not certain. The CDR3 contains 15 residues. Germline V gene sequence: CDR1 GTSNPN, CDR2 SVGIG (reference sequence). V was pared by 0 bases and J by 5 bases, with 13 bases between. The CDR3 region is CAWSVNMARNEKLFF. The CDR3 DNA reads TGTGCCTGGAGTGTAAACATGGCCAGGAATGAAAAACTGTTTTTT.

The chain links TRBV6-1 to TRBJ2-7; 10 bases agree with TRBD2. CDR3 size: 16 residues. Germline V gene lookup returns CDR1 MNHNS and CDR2 SASEGT. Germline trimming cut 4 bases from V and 4 bases from J; bases unmatched to any gene: 10. Here the CDR3 reads CASSVASGGYSYEQYF. The DNA for the CDR3 is TGTGCCAGCAGTGTGGCTAGCGGGGGTTATTCTTACGAGCAGTACTTC.

This sequence joins TRBV12-5 and TRBJ1-1, with D possibly matching TRBD1 (6 bases). With 6 bases removed from V and 0 bases from J, the gap between germline ends came to 14 bases. CDR1 is LGHNT, CDR2 FRNRAP, per germline. The CDR3 sequence is 15 residues long. As DNA, the CDR3 is TGTGCTAGTGGCCGCTCAGGGGTAATGAACACTGAAGCTTTCTTT. Its translation is CASGRSGVMNTEAFF. The variable domain in full, completed from reference TRBV12-5 and TRBJ1-1, reads DARVTQTPRHKVTEMGQEVTMRCQPILGHNTVFWYRQTMMQGLELLAYFRNRAPLDDSGMPKDRFSAEMPDATLATLKIQPSEPRDSAVYFCASGRSGVMNTEAFFGQGTRLTVV.

The rearrangement joins TRBV30 to TRBJ2-1; TRBD1 matches at 8 bases. The V and J ends lost 2 bases and 7 bases, in that order; junction bases with no gene match: 10. From germline, CDR1 is GTSNPN and CDR2 SVGIG (reference sequence). There are 15 residues in the CDR3. The CDR3, as DNA: TGTGCCTGGAGTCTTACCGGGACAGGTTATAATGAGCAGTTCTTC. Its translation: CAWSLTGTGYNEQFF.